These 25 T cell receptor beta chains came from one sample sequenced in a study of blood T cells in healthy people across ages. A second PCR of about 6 to 12 cycles used a sample-barcoded 5' primer and a J-beta primer mix. One entry per CDR3 protein, called by TCRdb with MiXCR from the 5' RACE reads. In the table there are hundreds of thousands of distinct CDR3 sequences, 40% to 50% of which are singletons. What was sequenced was blood. The receptors originated from a man aged 60 to 75 in good health.

The V and J genes are TRBV7-2 and TRBJ1-2, with 9 bases aligning to TRBD1. The germline V gene encodes CDR1 SGHTA and CDR2 FQGNSA. Trimming took 4 bases from V and 8 from J; bases not matched to a gene: 8. The CDR3 extends over 14 amino acids. The CDR3 sequence is CASSSPGTGSGYTF. Here the CDR3 DNA reads TGTGCCAGCAGCTCTCCCGGGACAGGGAGCGGCTACACCTTC.

This clonotype was seen only a few times. The DNA of the CDR3 is TGTGCCAGCAGTTACGGCTCTGGGGCCTACGAGCAGTACTTC. This encodes CASSYGSGAYEQYF. The rearrangement links TRBV6-2 or TRBV6-3 to TRBJ2-7; D gene ambiguous. Looked up from germline, CDR1 is MNHEY and CDR2 is SVGEGT. This CDR3 spans 14 amino acids. V lost 2 bases to trimming and J lost 2 bases, with 10 bases between them.

The V gene is TRBV7-8, the J gene TRBJ1-6; 7 bases are a match to TRBD1. Per the germline V gene, CDR1 is SGHVS and CDR2 is FQNEAQ. This CDR3 has 15 amino acids. The junction had 4 bases not matched to a gene; V was cut back by 1 base and J by 7 bases. This chain's CDR3 is CASSLGQGNNSPLHF. The CDR3 coding sequence is TGTGCCAGCAGCTTAGGACAGGGAAACAATTCACCCCTCCACTTT.

V is TRBV29-1 and J is TRBJ2-1; weak D call: TRBD2 (5 bases). CDR1 is SQVTM and CDR2 is ANQGSEA in the germline V gene. Trimming took off 2 bases at V and 7 bases at J, with 12 bases between the two ends. CDR3 size: 13 residues. The CDR3 here is CSVEPLRGNEQFF. The DNA of the CDR3 is TGCAGCGTTGAACCATTGCGCGGGAATGAGCAGTTCTTC.

This chain joins TRBV27 and TRBJ1-1, with 9 bases that match TRBD1. Germline V lookup: CDR1 MNHEY, CDR2 SMNVEV (reference sequence). The CDR3 length is 17 residues. V lost 2 bases and J lost 1; bases outside the gene matches: 8. The CDR3 DNA follows: TGTGCCAGCAGTTTAGTGGGACAGGGCTTCGAGAACACTGAAGCTTTCTTT. Protein: CASSLVGQGFENTEAFF.

This clonotype was picked up one time. The genes are TRBV5-4 and TRBJ2-5; 9 bases align to TRBD1. The CDR3 runs to 15 residues. Germline CDR1 and CDR2: SGHNT and YYREEE (reference sequence). V lost 2 bases to trimming and J lost 1 base; unmatched junction nucleotides: 3. The CDR3 nucleotides read TGTGCCAGCAGCTTATGGGACAGGGCCCAAGAGACCCAGTACTTC. Residues: CASSLWDRAQETQYF.

The chain combines TRBV25-1 with TRBJ2-3; D is unclear. The CDR3 spans 11 residues. Germline CDR1 and CDR2: MGHDK and SYGVNS. V was shortened by 2 bases and J by 7 bases, with 4 bases between the two germline ends. The CDR3 coding sequence is TGTGCCAGCAGTGAAGAAAATACGCAGTATTTT. Translating gives CASSEENTQYF.

This clonotype was seen a handful of times. The rearrangement links TRBV20-1 to TRBJ2-3, with unresolved D. Per germline, CDR1 DFQATT and CDR2 SNEGSKA (reference sequence). The V end was cut by 3 bases, the J end by 0 bases, with 7 bases between. CDR3 length: 13 residues. Here the CDR3 reads CSASKTSTDTQYF. The CDR3 DNA reads as TGCAGTGCTAGTAAGACTAGCACAGATACGCAGTATTTT.

A word on this clonotype: Its ends do not fully match the called genes, so a read error is possible. The chain is built from TRBV6-5 and TRBJ2-5; 8 bases align to TRBD1. The CDR3 runs to 15 residues. Germline V gene sequence: CDR1 MNHEY, CDR2 SVGAGI. Written as DNA, the CDR3 is TGTGTCAGCAGTTACCGGGACAGGTTAAGGGATGAGCAGTACTTC. It is translated as CVSSYRDRLRDEQYF.

The gene calls are TRBV27 and TRBJ2-5; 8 positions agree with TRBD1. The J call may be incorrect, as the DNA end agrees better with TRBJ2-7. CDR1 and CDR2 (germline): MNHEY, SMNVEV (reference sequence). This CDR3 has 15 amino acids. The CDR3 is CASRTAGTGTYEQYF. The CDR3 DNA reads as TGTGCCAGCAGGACGGCCGGGACAGGAACCTACGAGCAGTACTTC.

The V call is TRBV7-9, the J call TRBJ1-1, with D possibly matching TRBD1 (5 bases). The germline V gene encodes CDR1 SEHNR and CDR2 FQNEAQ (reference sequence). This CDR3 region has 14 residues. V lost 5 bases and J 3 bases, leaving 13 bases between the germline ends. DNA of the CDR3: TGTGCCAGCAGCACCAACACGGGACACACTGAAGCTTTCTTT. Translating it yields CASSTNTGHTEAFF.

This clonotype was seen a handful of times. A junction end diverges from the germline sequence, so it may reflect a read error. The V gene is TRBV7-7, the J gene TRBJ2-5; 7 nucleotides line up with TRBD1. Germline-derived CDR1 and CDR2 are SSHAT and FNYEAQ (reference sequence). This CDR3 region has 15 residues. The CDR3 bases are TGTGCTAGCAGCCCGGGCTCCGGGACAGTAGAGACCCAGTACTTC. Its translation: CASSPGSGTVETQYF. Full variable domain (missing parts from reference TRBV7-7 and TRBJ2-5): GAGVSQSPRYKVTKRGQDVTLRCDPISSHATLYWYQQALGQGPEFLTYFNYEAQPDKSGLPSDRFSAERPEGSISTLTIQRTEQRDSAMYRCASSPGSGTVETQYFGPGTRLLVL.

This clonotype was seen more than once but under ten times. The chain's CDR3 is CASSKSTGELFF. In nucleotides, the CDR3 is TGTGCCAGCAGCAAGTCCACCGGGGAGCTGTTTTTT. The chain carries TRBV6-1 and TRBJ2-2; D is undetermined. This CDR3 contains 12 residues. Trimming took off 6 bases at V and 4 bases at J, with 6 bases between the two ends. The V gene's germline CDR1 is MNHNS and CDR2 SASEGT.

The chain links TRBV20-1 to TRBJ1-5, with D perhaps matching TRBD1 (5 bases). The CDR3 consists of 16 residues. The V gene's germline CDR1 is DFQATT and CDR2 SNEGSKA (reference sequence). The V end was cut by 3 bases, the J end by 0 bases, with 15 bases between. CDR3 in DNA: TGCAGTGCTAGGACCTTAGACAGTGATAGCAATCAGCCCCAGCATTTT. This sequence encodes CSARTLDSDSNQPQHF.

This clonotype has more than one count but fewer than ten. The chain carries TRBV7-3 and TRBJ2-7; the D gene is possibly TRBD2 (8 bases). Germline values: CDR1 SGHTA, CDR2 FQGTGA. V lost 3 bases, J lost 4 bases, and 19 bases lay in between. The CDR3 consists of 16 residues. The DNA of the CDR3 is TGTGCCAGCAGCTTGGCGGGGGGACAGACTATTTACGAGCAGTACTTC. Its protein product is CASSLAGGQTIYEQYF. Using reference TRBV7-3 and TRBJ2-7 for the parts outside the CDR3, the full variable domain is GAGVSQTPSNKVTEKGKYVELRCDPISGHTALYWYRQSLGQGPEFLIYFQGTGAADDSGLPNDRFFAVRPEGSVSTLKIQRTERGDSAVYLCASSLAGGQTIYEQYFGPGTRLTVT.

This clonotype appeared a single time. The rearrangement links TRBV11-2 to TRBJ2-4; 9 positions match TRBD1. Germline V CDR1 and CDR2: SGHAT, FQNNGV. The CDR3 contains 18 residues. The trim removed 6 bases at V and 0 bases at J, leaving 12 bases unmatched. The CDR3 region is CASSLGQGGDLAKNIQYF. The DNA of the CDR3 is TGTGCCAGCAGTTTGGGACAGGGTGGGGATTTAGCCAAAAACATTCAGTACTTC.

To note about this clonotype: A clone one base away is much larger, so this may be a read error. The chain joins TRBV27 to TRBJ1-6; D unclear. V lost 5 bases and J lost 12, with 17 bases in between. Per the germline V gene, CDR1 is MNHEY and CDR2 is SMNVEV (reference sequence). The CDR3 consists of 14 residues. CDR3 sequence reads: CASSTDRGILPLHF. The CDR3 coding sequence is TGTGCCAGCAGTACAGATCGGGGTATTTTACCCCTCCACTTT.

The genes are TRBV6-2 or TRBV6-3 and TRBJ2-1; TRBD2 agrees at 8 bases. CDR3 size: 16 residues. The ends lost 6 bases at V and 3 bases at J; junction bases unmatched: 10. Germline CDR1 reads MNHEY; CDR2 reads SVGEGT. CDR3 DNA: TGTGCCAGCAGAAAGGGGGTGGGGACTAGCTACAATGAGCAGTTCTTC. It translates to CASRKGVGTSYNEQFF.

The chain joins TRBV9 to TRBJ2-1; D might be TRBD2 (7 bases). Between the trimmed V and J ends, which lost 6 bases and 1 base, there was a span of 17 bases. CDR1 is SGDLS, CDR2 YYNGEE, per germline. This CDR3 comprises 16 residues. CDR3 loop: CASNDGGAESYNEQFF. The CDR3 DNA is TGTGCCAGCAATGATGGGGGGGCAGAGTCCTACAATGAGCAGTTCTTC.

As for this clonotype: It is likely a read error, because the conserved phenylalanine at the end of the CDR3 is missing. The V call is TRBV7-8, the J call TRBJ2-7; no clear D gene. The CDR3 spans 14 residues. Germline CDR1 SGHVS, CDR2 FQNEAQ. Trimming took off 4 bases at V and 2 bases at J, with 12 bases between the two ends. This CDR3 is CASSSLGGAYEQYL. In DNA form, the CDR3 reads TGTGCCAGCAGCTCCCTCGGCGGCGCCTACGAGCAGTACTTA.

The chain employs TRBV7-8 and TRBJ2-4; D possibly corresponds to TRBD2 (6 bases). The J call may be in error: the DNA end matches TRBJ2-5 better. This CDR3 comprises 15 residues. Germline V gene lookup returns CDR1 SGHVS and CDR2 FQNEAQ. CDR3 amino acids: CASIRDSLNQETQYF. The CDR3 DNA reads TGTGCCAGCATCCGGGACTCCTTAAATCAAGAGACCCAGTACTTC.

Comment on this clonotype: This may be a read error, as it is one base from a much larger clone. The chain combines TRBV5-6 with TRBJ1-1; no definite D call. The CDR3 totals 13 residues. Germline CDR1 and CDR2: SGHDT and YYEEEE. CDR3 bases: TGTGCCAGCAGCCCGGCGTCAGGCACTGGAGCTTTCTTT. Translated, it gives CASSPASGTGAFF.

The rearrangement links TRBV5-1 to TRBJ2-7; D is ambiguous. The CDR3 has 16 residues. Germline CDR1 reads SGHRS; CDR2 reads YFSETQ. Deletions cut 1 base from V and 1 base from J, with 15 bases between. The CDR3: CASSLNPRLDSYEQYF. CDR3 nucleotides: TGCGCCAGCAGCTTGAATCCCCGACTTGATTCCTACGAGCAGTACTTC.

This rearrangement joins TRBV7-2 to TRBJ2-3; D not certain. This CDR3 contains 17 residues. V gave up 2 bases and J gave up 1 base, with 16 bases separating them. Germline V gives CDR1 SGHTA, CDR2 FQGNSA. Here the CDR3 reads CASSLLGLPGGTDTQYF. The CDR3 DNA follows: TGTGCCAGCAGCTTACTAGGCCTTCCGGGCGGCACAGATACGCAGTATTTT.

The chain links TRBV28 to TRBJ2-7, with a weak D call TRBD1 (5 bases). The V end lost 2 bases, the J end lost 0 bases, and 11 bases lay between the germline ends. This CDR3 has 15 residues. In germline, CDR1 is MDHEN, CDR2 SYDVKM. The CDR3: CASSLSTGYSYEQYF. For the CDR3, the DNA is TGTGCCAGCAGTTTAAGTACAGGATACTCCTACGAGCAGTACTTC.